The T cell receptor beta chain described here comes from a study of T cells in localized non-small cell lung cancer. Points from the study as a whole: Heterogeneity is still possible, as just one tumor region was sequenced. Among blood samples, higher T cell density accompanied longer overall survival. Maximal T cell clonality occurred in uninvolved adjacent lung, with tumor ranking below it. There were a median 57 of the top 100 tumor clones appearing in adjacent lung.

A remark on this clone: Its antigen is unidentified.

J was trimmed by 3 bases and V by 6 bases; bases with no gene match: 9. Germline-derived CDR1 and CDR2 are MNHEY and SMNVEV (reference sequence). This CDR3 comprises 15 residues. Only in-frame clones appear in the TCRdb table, and some are missing; sequencing was by immunoSEQ multiplex PCR. In the table there are roughly 70,000 clones, approximately 87% of which are singletons. The TCR sequence derives from a male donor older than 55 with stage III squamous cell lung carcinoma. Sequenced here: peripheral blood, sampled before any cancer treatment. This chain connects TRBV27 to TRBJ2-7, with TRBD1 matching 9 bases. The CDR3, as DNA: TGTGCCAGCAGCCCGACCGGGACAGGGATCTACGAGCAGTACTTC. Translating it yields CASSPTGTGIYEQYF.